This T cell receptor beta chain was sequenced during a study of T cells in Graves' hyperthyroidism and ophthalmopathy (dated by TCRdb to the late 2010s). In the study overall: Peripheral blood samples were taken at the time of initial diagnosis, prior to any treatment. TCR Vbeta CDR3 sequencing of 120 to 150 peripheral blood samples (more than 40 ophthalmopathy, over 70 hyperthyroidism and roughly 17 progressor patients) is reported in the paper. For training and testing, the roughly 100 patients in the discovery cohort were randomly divided in a 7:3 ratio. Prospective prediction of ophthalmopathy was tested in an independent validation cohort of fewer than 20 hyperthyroidism patients and some 17 patients who later progressed to ophthalmopathy. After sampling, hyperthyroidism patients received methimazole starting at 30 mg daily, and ophthalmopathy patients received high-dose intravenous methylprednisolone. The study also compared thyroid tissue and blood T-cell repertoires from roughly six Graves' hyperthyroidism patients. A discovery cohort of about a hundred patients, approximately 44 with Graves' ophthalmopathy and approximately 60 with stable Graves' hyperthyroidism, was used to find distinguishing TCR V-J signatures. The investigation overall reported the following: Sample size was not statistically predetermined, and blinding of investigators to group allocation was not performed. In validation, the model predicted progression to ophthalmopathy with 55% to 71% sensitivity and about 72% specificity, a median of 6.5 months before onset. Most expanded thyroid clonotypes (frequency above 0.001) were also found in blood, which suggests that blood repertoires may mirror thyroid immune responses. Ophthalmopathy was separated from stable hyperthyroidism by a 13 V-J signature model, with 85% to 90% sensitivity and 81% to 82% specificity obtained in cross-validation and 80%/75% obtained in testing.

Hyperthyroidism patients were newly diagnosed, with disease duration under 2 months, and aged 18 to 65 years. The study excluded patients with uncontrolled infections, other autoimmune diseases, pregnancy or lactation. Clinical symptoms, serum thyroxine and TRAb, thyroid ultrasound, and orbital computed tomography formed the basis for the diagnoses. Blood from progressor patients was collected at the time of first diagnosis with hyperthyroidism, before any ophthalmopathy symptoms had appeared. Ficoll-Paque density gradient centrifugation was used to isolate PBMCs from about 9 ml of fresh peripheral blood. Progressor patients were defined as those initially diagnosed with Graves' hyperthyroidism in whom ophthalmopathy developed during follow-up. Total RNA was extracted with Trizol reagent, and quality was checked on an Agilent 2100 Bioanalyzer. Germline trimming amounts to 4 bases on V and 2 bases on J, with 6 as the count of junction bases outside the gene matches. CDR1 is given as SGHAT and CDR2 as FQNNGV, both from the germline V gene. The CDR3 goes from the cysteine to the phenylalanine over 15 residues. Only the CDR3 DNA stays, 45 bases, in frame from base 1.

Amplification of TCR beta CDR3 regions was carried out from RNA transcripts. The TCR CDR3 was subjected to a first round of RT-PCR using the HTBI primer set and the Qiagen OneStep RT-PCR kit. Libraries were constructed in a second round of multiplex PCR, after which size selection and purification were performed. The libraries were sequenced on an Illumina HiSeq2000 using paired-end 100 bp reads. In the authors' own workflow: SOAPnuke was used to process the raw data, throwing out any read that contained adapters or uncalled bases, had a mean Phred below 15, or lacked an exact constant-primer or identifier match. COPE v1.2.5 was used to merge the high-quality paired reads, and each unique nucleotide sequence was defined as a clonotype. Clonotypes were aligned to IMGT TRBV, TRBD and TRBJ reference segments using MiTCR v1.1. Only V-J combinations with frequency above 0.0001, covering about 99% of repertoires, were analysed. The TCS score was defined as F50 (clonal expansion) divided by E x V (chaos), with BLOSUM62-based TCRdist calculated between CDR3 peptides within each V-J. Welch's t-statistics and random forest reduced 500 to 550 V-J features to around 14, which were used in a naive Bayes classifier (R e1071). The public reads were quality trimmed at Q25 with fastp and then assembled into clones with MiXCR by TCRdb, keeping productive beta chains. Rows matching on CDR3 protein sequence are summarized as one entry with the most common DNA and genes. The authors' filters were not applied to this entry. Counted in this sample were 300,000 to 450,000 distinct CDR3 sequences; approximately 14% of them appeared once. The leading ten clones occupy roughly 26% of the sample.

This clonotype was recorded many times. Its antigen has not been determined. Base quality data are lacking; no much larger clone is found one base away. Here the chain combines TRBV11-2 and TRBJ2-7; TRBD1 aligns with 9 central bases. This TCR derives from a woman between 18 and 29 years old with Graves' hyperthyroidism that later progressed to Graves' ophthalmopathy. The sample was blood. The nucleotide sequence reads as follows: TGTGCCAGCAGCTGGGGACAGGGTGGAACCTACGAGCAGTACTTC. Translated, it gives CASSWGQGGTYEQYF.